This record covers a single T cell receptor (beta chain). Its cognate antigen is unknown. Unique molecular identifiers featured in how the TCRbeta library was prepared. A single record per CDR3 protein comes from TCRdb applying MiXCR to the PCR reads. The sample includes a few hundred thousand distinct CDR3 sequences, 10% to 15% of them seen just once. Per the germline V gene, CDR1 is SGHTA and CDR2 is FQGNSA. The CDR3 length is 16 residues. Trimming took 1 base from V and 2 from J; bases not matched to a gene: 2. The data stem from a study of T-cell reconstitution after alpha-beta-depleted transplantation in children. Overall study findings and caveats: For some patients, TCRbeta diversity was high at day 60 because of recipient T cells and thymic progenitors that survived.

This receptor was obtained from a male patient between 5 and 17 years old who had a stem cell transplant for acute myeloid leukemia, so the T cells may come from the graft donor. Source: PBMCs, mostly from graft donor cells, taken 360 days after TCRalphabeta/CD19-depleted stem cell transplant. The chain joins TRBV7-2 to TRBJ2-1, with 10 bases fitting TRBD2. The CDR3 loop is CASSLVTSGPYNEQFF. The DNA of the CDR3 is TGTGCCAGCAGCTTAGTGACTAGCGGGCCCTACAATGAGCAGTTCTTC.